One T cell receptor (beta chain) is described in this entry. In the authors' methods: Counts of nucleated cells, estimated from reference gene primer amplification, were obtained. Measured with immunoSEQ multiplex PCR; TCRdb has only the in-frame clones, and not every one. The V and J calls and the clone size are those of that table, but D and trimming were determined from the DNA. The sample comprises tens of thousands of clones, more than 85% of which are singletons, and 0.65% to 0.95% rests with the top ten. The data are from a study of blood T cell repertoires in COVID-19. About the study: The United States, Italy and Spain provided the acute and convalescent COVID-19 samples.

The germline V gene has CDR1 SGHKS and CDR2 YYEKEE (reference sequence). After removal of 4 bases from V and 3 bases from J, the junction contained 1 base not matched to a gene. This CDR3 has 15 residues. The V gene is TRBV5-5, the J gene TRBJ2-1, with TRBD2 identical over 13 bases. Sequenced input: peripheral blood. This receptor was taken from a woman in her 70s with COVID-19, enrolled during active disease. The chain's CDR3 is CASSGTSGIYNEQFF. Written as DNA, the CDR3 is TGTGCCAGCAGCGGGACTAGCGGGATCTACAATGAGCAGTTCTTC.